The subject of this entry is one T cell receptor beta chain. Its cognate antigen has yet to be identified. Base qualities are not at hand, and no much larger clone is one base apart. According to the germline V gene (reference sequence), CDR1 reads SGHKS and CDR2 reads YYEKEE. The CDR3 contains 14 residues, cysteine and phenylalanine counted. The sequence is cut down to CDR3 DNA, 42 bases in frame from base 1. V is trimmed back by 4 bases and J by 8 bases, and the junction contains 8 bases that no gene match accounts for. The data belong to a study of cytomegalovirus exposure and HLA in healthy donors (dated by TCRdb to between 2016 and 2019). Describing the broader study: According to a later analysis, one platform produced both the roughly 110 validation repertoires and the 730 or so repertoires of the first cohort. The study aimed to test whether cataloging public T cell receptors could reveal signatures of past pathogen exposure. Besides the first cohort of 666 subjects, a separate validation cohort made up of roughly 120 different subjects was used. To predict cytomegalovirus infection status, the study combined high-throughput TCR immunosequencing, statistical association of individual TCRs with disease status, and machine learning. Study-wide findings and limitations: Across donors, most TCR sequences were observed very rarely, whereas some public TCRs were present in many individuals. In a later analysis, TCRs clustered in the first cohort were found to also tend to co-occur in the approximately 110 validation repertoires, with 94% of cluster scores above 0. The study listed 150 to 200 TCR beta chains as associated with cytomegalovirus. In both the original and validation cohorts, the classifier was reported to diagnose cytomegalovirus status with high specificity and sensitivity. A later analysis lacked HLA typing for the validation cohort, so it scored co-occurrence in that cohort across all 120 or so repertoires. Three of the identified cytomegalovirus-associated TCR beta chains were confirmed in vitro to be specific for cytomegalovirus antigens. According to the authors, the approach could potentially be generalized to other disease states and immunological phenotypes.

The library was built by means of the immunoSEQ multiplex PCR assay. The authors processed their data as follows. A statistical classification framework was developed to diagnose cytomegalovirus status using the catalog of TCR beta chain sequences. TCRdb retrieved this table from immuneACCESS and kept in-frame rearrangements only. Not all clones are present; in checked studies, unresolved V genes account for under half, and no reason is known for the remainder. The V and J calls and clone size were taken over from that table, and D and trimming were inferred from the DNA. The sample records roughly 120,000 clones, more than 70% of which are singletons. More than 2% of the sample rests with the top ten. Donors formed part of the validation cohort, which comprised about 120 subjects and was distinct from the first cohort of 670 or so subjects.

What was sequenced was PBMCs. The receptor's source is a woman aged 18-35 years in good health and CMV-seronegative. The receptor chain draws on TRBV5-5 and TRBJ1-2; 10 middle bases align to TRBD1. The nucleotides read TGTGCCAGCAGCCCCTGGGGGACAGGGGACGGCTACACCTTC. This codes for CASSPWGTGDGYTF. With all but the CDR3 taken from the reference TRBV5-5 and TRBJ1-2 genes, the full variable domain is: DAGVTQSPTHLIKTRGQQVTLRCSPISGHKSVSWYQQVLGQGPQFIFQYYEKEERGRGNFPDRFSARQFPNYSSELNVNALLLGDSALYLCASSPWGTGDGYTFGSGTRLTVV.